The 27 T cell receptor beta chains below were found in one sample sequenced in a study of molecular identifiers for immune sequencing clone quantification. TCRdb re-analysed the PCR reads in MiXCR, keeping a single row per CDR3 protein. The table includes 75,000 to 95,000 distinct CDR3 sequences, around 25% detected once. The sequencing sample was made of naive CD8+ T cells from blood, with Jurkat cell RNA spiked in. Subset specified: FACS-sorted CD8+CD4-CCR7+CD45RA+ naive T cells. These receptors originate from a human donor in good health. Some libraries in this study had Jurkat cell RNA spiked in.

The rearrangement uses TRBV4-1 and TRBJ1-1; tentatively, D is TRBD1 (6 bases). V dropped 1 base and J dropped 2 bases, with 11 bases sitting between them. CDR3 length: 15 amino acids. CDR1 and CDR2 from the germline V gene are MGHRA and YSYEKL. The CDR3 sequence: CASSQVRTDNTEAFF. The CDR3 nucleotides read TGCGCCAGCAGCCAAGTCCGGACAGACAACACTGAAGCTTTCTTT.

In this sample, this clonotype turned up many times. J is TRBJ2-7 and V is TRBV6-5; possibly TRBD1 for D (6 bases). V lost 5 bases and J lost 3, with 17 bases in between. Germline-derived CDR1 and CDR2 are MNHEY and SVGAGI. This CDR3 comprises 15 residues. CDR3 nucleotide sequence: TGTGCCAGCAGTCCCTGGCAGGGGCATATCTACGAGCAGTACTTC. It specifies CASSPWQGHIYEQYF.

A note on this clonotype: One base away lies a much larger clone, so this may be a sequencing read error. The V call is TRBV27, the J call TRBJ2-3, with D perhaps matching TRBD1 (7 bases). The germline V gene encodes CDR1 MNHEY and CDR2 SMNVEV (reference sequence). The V end lost 6 bases, the J end lost 3 bases, and 37 bases lay between the germline ends. CDR3 length equals 22 residues. CDR3 sequence reads: CASRPSWAMQSRDSALTDTQYF. DNA for the CDR3: TGTGCCAGCAGACCATCGTGGGCGATGCAATCGCGGGACAGTGCCCTAACAGATACGCAGTATTTT.

The J gene is TRBJ1-5, the V gene TRBV6-4, with TRBD1 as a possible D gene (6 bases). This CDR3 is built from 20 residues. Per germline, CDR1 MRHNA and CDR2 SNTAGT. V lost 3 bases and J 3 bases, leaving 27 bases between the germline ends. CDR3 DNA: TGTGCCAGCAGTGAATACCTCAGGGGCGCAGAGGGCCATCTCAATCAGCCCCAGCATTTT. Residues: CASSEYLRGAEGHLNQPQHF.

In the case of this clonotype: One end of the junction does not line up with germline, which may come from a read error. This chain uses TRBV2 with TRBJ1-5, with a tentative D call TRBD1 (6 bases). The CDR3 totals 16 residues. CDR1 and CDR2 (germline): SNHLY, FYNNEI. The DNA of the CDR3 is TGTGCCGGCAGTGAAGCAGGGGCTCTGGGCAATCAGCCCCAGCATTTT. Protein: CAGSEAGALGNQPQHF.

On this clonotype itself: This may come from a read error, since a much larger clone is one base off. The V call is TRBV7-6, the J call TRBJ2-2; D is unclear. The CDR3 is 12 amino acids. Trimming took 9 bases from V and 6 from J, leaving 11 bases between them. Per the germline V gene, CDR1 is SGHVS and CDR2 is FNYEAQ. CDR3 DNA: TGTGCCAGTCGGACCACTGCCGGGGAGCTGTTTTTT. It yields the protein CASRTTAGELFF.

The genes are TRBV4-1 and TRBJ1-1; the D gene is possibly TRBD1 (6 bases). The germline V gene has CDR1 MGHRA and CDR2 YSYEKL. The length of the CDR3 is 13 residues. V was pared by 2 bases and J by 14 bases, with 18 bases between. The DNA for the CDR3 is TGCGCCAGCAGCCAACATGGACAGCCGCTGGGGTTCTTT. This codes for CASSQHGQPLGFF.

There are a few counts of this clonotype. The rearrangement uses TRBV2 and TRBJ2-7; 7 bases are shared with TRBD2. Germline loops: CDR1 SNHLY, CDR2 FYNNEI. The length of the CDR3 is 16 residues. V shed 0 bases, J shed 0 bases, and the junction held 5 bases outside the gene matches. The chain's CDR3 is CASSEAVGLSSYEQYF. CDR3 coding DNA: TGTGCCAGCAGTGAAGCTGTGGGACTAAGCTCCTACGAGCAGTACTTC.

There are many counts of this clonotype. The chain carries TRBV20-1 and TRBJ2-7; unclear D gene. The length of the CDR3 is 14 residues. Germline lookup yields CDR1 DFQATT and CDR2 SNEGSKA (reference sequence). V gave up 4 bases and J gave up 0 bases, with 13 bases separating them. As DNA, the CDR3 is TGCAGTGCTACCGCTGAATCAAGCTCCTACGAGCAGTACTTC. Its protein product is CSATAESSSYEQYF.

To note about this clonotype: A read error may be the cause here, since a much bigger clone is one base away. The gene calls are TRBV12-3 or TRBV12-4 and TRBJ2-3; D remains ambiguous. This CDR3 has 11 amino acids. The CDR3: CVSSFGDTQYF. The CDR3 region has the DNA TGTGTCAGCAGTTTTGGCGATACGCAGTATTTT.

This clonotype has more than one count but fewer than ten. CDR3 in amino acids: CASSTGTGSPDTQYF. As DNA, the CDR3 is TGTGCCAGCAGTACCGGGACAGGGAGCCCAGATACGCAGTATTTT. The chain couples TRBV27 to TRBJ2-3, with 9 bases identical to TRBD1. J lost 4 bases, V lost 5 bases, and 7 bases had no gene match. Germline V gene lookup returns CDR1 MNHEY and CDR2 SMNVEV (reference sequence). This CDR3 spans 15 amino acids.

This clonotype was observed at least ten times. The chain links TRBV28 to TRBJ2-7; D might be TRBD1 (5 bases). Germline CDR1 reads MDHEN; CDR2 reads SYDVKM. The CDR3 length is 14 residues. Trimming pared 3 bases from V and 0 bases from J, leaving 9 bases between. CDR3 DNA sequence: TGTGCCAGCAGTTTGGGGCGTTACTCCTACGAGCAGTACTTC. Translating it yields CASSLGRYSYEQYF.

This clonotype came up many times. The chain employs TRBV2 and TRBJ1-1; TRBD1 agrees at 8 bases. The CDR3 sequence is 16 residues long. The germline gives CDR1 SNHLY, CDR2 FYNNEI. V dropped 8 bases and J dropped 2; count of bases not matched to a gene: 13. The CDR3 coding sequence is TGTGCCAGCTCTACCCCTCGGACAGGGTCCAACACTGAAGCTTTCTTT. It encodes CASSTPRTGSNTEAFF.

About this clonotype: A read error is possible here, since a much larger clone lies one base away. The rearrangement uses TRBV6-2 or TRBV6-3 and TRBJ1-5; D is undetermined. Germline V gives CDR1 MNHEY, CDR2 SVGEGT. This CDR3 has 11 amino acids. CDR3 DNA sequence: TGTGCCCGCAGTCCCGGTCAGCCCCAGCATTTT. This encodes CARSPGQPQHF.

The rearrangement links TRBV12-3 or TRBV12-4 to TRBJ2-2, with D unclear. Trimming took off 4 bases at V and 7 bases at J, with 16 bases between the two ends. This CDR3 is built from 15 residues. CDR3 nucleotides: TGTGCCAGCAGTTCGATTCCCTATGCCAGCGGGGAGCTGTTTTTT. Amino acid sequence: CASSSIPYASGELFF.

This clonotype came up many times. The chain uses TRBV5-6 and TRBJ2-7; D gene unclear. CDR3 length: 13 residues. Germline CDR1 SGHDT, CDR2 YYEEEE. Between the trimmed V and J ends, which lost 5 bases and 3 bases, there was a span of 12 bases. The CDR3 nucleotides are TGTGCCAGCAGTGTACAGCTAAACTACGAGCAGTACTTC. Its protein is CASSVQLNYEQYF.

This clonotype was seen a few times. Relative to the germline gene, one junction end is altered; a read error may explain this. The chain is built from TRBV6-2 or TRBV6-3 and TRBJ2-3; D is undetermined. The CDR3 is 13 amino acids. CDR1 and CDR2 from the germline V gene are MNHEY and SVGEGT. CDR3 nucleotide sequence: TGTGCCTGCAGTACAGCCGGCGAAGATACGCAGTATTTT. Translated, it gives CACSTAGEDTQYF.

Only one count was recorded for this clonotype. This may come from a read error, since a much larger clone is one base off. The chain uses TRBV6-1 and TRBJ2-7, with D unclear. With 11 bases removed from V and 2 bases from J, the gap between germline ends came to 16 bases. This CDR3 is 13 amino acids long. Germline CDR1 MNHNS, CDR2 SASEGT. CDR3 DNA: TGTGCCTCGGCCGTATCTGCGACCTACGAGCAGTACTTC. Protein product: CASAVSATYEQYF.

The J gene is TRBJ2-7, the V gene TRBV20-1; 15 bases fit TRBD2. Germline CDR1 is DFQATT and CDR2 is SNEGSKA (reference sequence). This CDR3 has 15 amino acids. V gave up 5 bases and J gave up 5 bases; unmatched junction bases: 7. This chain's CDR3 is CSAGDWTSGRDEQYF. In DNA, the CDR3 is TGCAGTGCTGGGGACTGGACTAGCGGGAGGGACGAGCAGTACTTC.

For this clonotype: A read error may explain this, as a much larger clone is one base away. This chain uses TRBV29-1 with TRBJ2-2, with D uncertain. CDR1 SQVTM and CDR2 ANQGSEA come from the germline V gene. The CDR3 totals 12 residues. The V gene lost 7 bases and the J gene lost 3 bases, with 9 bases spanning the gap. CDR3 in amino acids: CSGTVYTGELFF. The CDR3 coding sequence is TGCAGCGGAACAGTGTACACCGGGGAGCTGTTTTTT.

Comments on this clonotype: A much more abundant neighbour one base away suggests this may be a read error. The chain carries TRBV19 and TRBJ2-3; D not certain. Germline-derived CDR1 and CDR2 are LNHDA and SQIVND (reference sequence). The V end was cut by 6 bases, the J end by 3 bases, with 7 bases between. The CDR3 sequence is 12 residues long. The DNA of the CDR3 is TGTGCCAGTAGGCCAGGAACAGATACGCAGTATTTT. Translated: CASRPGTDTQYF. Complete variable domain (other parts from reference TRBV19 and TRBJ2-3): DGGITQSPKYLFRKEGQNVTLSCEQNLNHDAMYWYRQDPGQGLRLIYYSQIVNDFQKGDIAEGYSVSREKKESFPLTVTSAQKNPTAFYLCASRPGTDTQYFGPGTRLTVL.

This clonotype was counted many times. DNA for the CDR3: TGTGCCAGCTTTGAAAACACTGAAGCTTTCTTT. The encoded protein is CASFENTEAFF. The chain links TRBV6-2 or TRBV6-3 to TRBJ1-1; D unclear. Germline V gene data show CDR1 as MNHEY and CDR2 as SVGEGT. The V gene lost 8 bases and the J gene lost 2 bases, with 6 bases spanning the gap. The CDR3 has 11 residues.

This clonotype turned up a few times. Here the CDR3 reads CASSLSVAGELFF. CDR3 DNA sequence: TGTGCCAGCAGTTTATCTGTGGCCGGGGAGCTGTTTTTT. The genes are TRBV27 and TRBJ2-2; no clear D. Trimming removed 0 bases at V and 6 bases at J, with 5 bases between. The CDR3 has 13 residues. Germline assignment: CDR1 MNHEY and CDR2 SMNVEV (reference sequence).

A note on this clonotype: This may arise from a read error, as a much more abundant clone is one base away. The V and J genes are TRBV29-1 and TRBJ2-1; tentative D call: TRBD1 (6 bases). Germline CDR1 reads SQVTM; CDR2 reads ANQGSEA. The CDR3 covers 15 residues. V was clipped by 3 bases and J by 2 bases, with 14 bases between them. DNA of the CDR3: TGCAGCGTTGAGGGGGACAACGCCACCTACAATGAGCAGTTCTTC. It codes for CSVEGDNATYNEQFF.

This clonotype has ten or more counts. The chain uses TRBV2 and TRBJ1-2; no definite D call. Trimming removed 8 bases at V and 8 bases at J, with 21 bases between. The CDR3 is 14 amino acids. Germline lookup yields CDR1 SNHLY and CDR2 FYNNEI. CDR3 region: CASANEERLSGYTF. DNA for the CDR3: TGTGCCAGCGCCAACGAAGAAAGACTGTCCGGCTACACCTTC.

The CDR3: CACPFLGSYGYTF. CDR3 DNA: TGTGCCTGCCCCTTTCTGGGCAGCTATGGCTACACCTTC. This chain links TRBV30 with TRBJ1-2; D gene ambiguous. This CDR3 is 13 amino acids long. Germline V gene sequence: CDR1 GTSNPN, CDR2 SVGIG (reference sequence). The V and J ends lost 6 bases and 4 bases respectively, with 15 bases between them.

The chain is built from TRBV30 and TRBJ2-3; 7 bases are a match to TRBD1. Trimming removed 4 bases from V and 2 bases from J; junction bases left unmatched: 9. The CDR3 is made up of 15 amino acids. Germline V gene data show CDR1 as GTSNPN and CDR2 as SVGIG (reference sequence). For the CDR3, the DNA is TGTGCCTGGAATCTTGGAGAGGGGGCCACAGATACGCAGTATTTT. Residues: CAWNLGEGATDTQYF.